The present TCR beta chain was sequenced within a study of blood T cell repertoires in COVID-19 (dated by TCRdb to about 2020). Some background on the complete study: Collaborator samples came from the United States, Italy and Spain and covered acute and convalescent phases of COVID-19. The material from the prospective study consisted of cDNA or gDNA derived from T cells, B-cell-depleted T cells, or PBMCs. Where HLA class I and class II types were available, the types were taken from metadata supplied by the sample provider, not from assay-based typing. The sample metadata nearly always contained a de-identified subject ID, COVID-19 status, age in years and sex. The dataset comprised deeply sampled blood TCRbeta repertoires from subjects exposed to, actively infected with, or recovered from COVID-19. The repertoires were released in a freely available public database meant as a resource for research on the immune response to SARS-CoV-2. Samples came from the ongoing ImmuneRACE study (first 160 participants) plus 1,254 subjects from 6 global collaborators.

One collaborating source in Seattle enrolled patients while the patients were actively infected and followed the patients over time throughout the course of disease. The collaborating institutions used their own protocols to collect whole blood in K2EDTA tubes. For TCRbeta analysis, collaborators shipped samples in one of three forms: frozen whole blood, isolated PBMCs, or DNA extracted from either of those sample types. The junction shows trimming of 7 bases on V and 2 bases on J, plus 13 bases between the germline ends. The CDR3 holds 14 amino acids from the cysteine to the phenylalanine. The sequence is cut down to CDR3 DNA, 42 bases in frame from base 1. CDR1 and CDR2 were assigned from the germline V gene as SGHTA and FQGNSA. As concerns this clone: There is no known antigen for this receptor. No clone much larger than this one lies a single base away; base qualities are absent.

TCRbeta CDR3 regions were amplified from genomic DNA by means of the immunoSEQ Assay, a bias-controlled multiplex PCR. The source study handled its data this way. The number of nucleated cells in each sample was estimated by amplification of reference gene primers within the assay. Sequence reads were collapsed and filtered to measure the absolute abundance of every unique TCRbeta CDR3 rearrangement. For each sample, productive Simpson clonality was calculated by taking the square root of Simpson's diversity index across productive rearrangements. TCRdb provides this immuneACCESS table in a form limited to in-frame rearrangements. Some clones are lacking; in checked studies, under half of them reflect an unresolved V gene, and why the rest are absent is not known. V and J calls plus clone size are reproduced from that table; the DNA served to infer D and trimming. The sample table contains more than 60,000 clones; only one count was recorded for approximately 85% of them. Together, the top ten hold around two fifths of the sample.

What the study reported, not specific to this receptor: The quantity of clinical and demographic metadata differed by source and by participant and was supplied without curation.

The receptor's source is a woman in her fifties or sixties with COVID-19, enrolled during active disease. The specimen was peripheral blood. This sequence uses TRBV7-2 and TRBJ2-3; confidence is insufficient to name the D gene. The CDR3 protein: CASTSALSTDTQYF. Read as DNA, the sequence is TGTGCCAGCACCTCAGCACTTTCCACAGATACGCAGTATTTT.